This T cell receptor (beta chain) was identified in a study of CD8 T cells in Susac syndrome. Germline lookup yields CDR1 GTSNPN and CDR2 SVGIG (reference sequence). The V gene lost 3 bases and the J gene lost 2 bases, with 17 bases spanning the gap. The CDR3 has 15 residues. RNA in amounts of about 0.5 to 1 ug was reverse transcribed with random hexamers. TCRdb re-called the immunoSEQ multiplex PCR reads with MiXCR, one entry per CDR3 protein. Of around 150,000 distinct CDR3 sequences in the sample, approximately 93% are singletons; the top ten hold about 0.094%. What was sequenced was CD4+ T cells from PBMCs. The gene calls are TRBV30 and TRBJ2-7, with D hard to call. The TCR sequence derives from a human donor with multiple sclerosis. This CDR3 reads CAWRPSGAVTYEQYF. The CDR3 nucleotides are TGTGCCTGGAGACCCTCGGGTGCAGTAACCTACGAGCAGTACTTC.